The entry that follows covers one TCR beta chain sequence. What it recognizes is unknown. Researchers reported sorting every CD8+ T cell subset in triplicate, around 300,000 cells per sort. The sample is drawn from a study of CXCR3-negative and CXCR3-positive naive CD8 T cells. Study-wide points: CD5 surface expression was similar among naive subsets, and TCR strength was estimated by inference from TRB CDR3 properties. The TRB CDR3s that CXCR3-positive naive cells carried were more hydrophobic than those of CXCR3-negative naive cells.

Each TRB cDNA library was prepared by 5' RACE (with UMI labels). TCRdb reanalyzed the 5' RACE reads, giving one entry per CDR3 protein sequence and no DNA. This table holds over 100,000 distinct CDR3 sequences. The sequenced sample was naive CXCR3+ CD8+ T cells from blood. Subset noted: CD45RO-CCR7+CD27+CD95- naive CD8+ T cells expressing CXCR3 (TNR3+). This receptor was identified in a human donor in good health. Some clones in this sample may be carry-over from other donors' samples.

The CDR3: CASASVGETQYF. V and J are TRBV7-9 and TRBJ2-5; with no DNA, the TCRdb D assignment of TRBD2 cannot be verified. Germline V gene data show CDR1 as SEHNR and CDR2 as FQNEAQ (reference sequence). The CDR3 is 12 amino acids.